The 26 T cell receptor beta chains presented below share a single source sample, sequenced in a study of T cells in tuberculosis. As to time point: new active TB diagnosis, blood taken before or within 7 days of starting treatment. Only in-frame clones appear in the TCRdb table, and some are missing; sequencing was by immunoSEQ multiplex PCR. The table lists tens of thousands of clones, more than 85% of them singletons. Here the sequenced sample was PBMCs, taken at tuberculosis diagnosis. The receptor source for this set is an adult with tuberculosis.

The DNA for the CDR3 is TGTGCCAGCAGGACAGGGGACACTGAAGCTTTCTTT. The encoded protein is CASRTGDTEAFF. The chain has TRBV28 and TRBJ1-1; the match to TRBD1 covers 8 bases. CDR3 length: 12 residues. Germline assignment: CDR1 MDHEN and CDR2 SYDVKM. V shed 6 bases and J 3 bases; nucleotides not matched to a gene: 0.

This clone was observed once. The chain recombines TRBV4-1 with TRBJ1-4; maybe TRBD1 (5 bases). CDR1 and CDR2 (germline): MGHRA, YSYEKL. This CDR3 spans 16 amino acids. V shed 3 bases and J shed 8 bases, with 19 bases lying between them. The CDR3 is CASSHPGGRFGEKLFF. CDR3 DNA sequence: TGCGCCAGCAGCCATCCGGGGGGAAGGTTTGGGGAAAAACTGTTTTTT.

The J gene is TRBJ2-2, the V gene TRBV18, with 14 bases aligning to TRBD2. The CDR3 loop spans 19 amino acids. The junction had 9 bases not matched to a gene; V was cut back by 6 bases and J by 0 bases. Germline V lookup: CDR1 KGHSH, CDR2 LQKENI. The DNA of the CDR3 is TGTGCCAGCTCCCCCGGACTAGCGGGGGGACAAGCGAACACCGGGGAGCTGTTTTTT. Protein product: CASSPGLAGGQANTGELFF.

About this clone itself: As the CDR3 is not closed by the conserved phenylalanine or tryptophan, this likely results from a read error. No DNA is shown, since the ends of the CDR3 on it are uncertain; the CDR3 is the one TCRdb lists. J is TRBJ2-7 and V is TRBV6-1; the DNA was not compared with TRBD2, the D call given in the table. From its first to its last residue, the CDR3 has 12 amino acids. The V gene's germline CDR1 is MNHNS and CDR2 SASEGT. The CDR3 spells CASSSGTSGLFC.

The chain has TRBV7-3 and TRBJ1-1; the match to TRBD1 covers 7 bases. Trimming took 4 bases from V and 4 from J; bases not matched to a gene: 6. The CDR3 is made up of 14 amino acids. Germline CDR1 and CDR2: SGHTA and FQGTGA. The CDR3 nucleotides read TGTGCCAGCAGCTCTACAGGGGTAGTCACTGAAGCTTTCTTT. Translated, it gives CASSSTGVVTEAFF.

The rearrangement joins TRBV18 to TRBJ2-7; 13 positions agree with TRBD2. The CDR3 covers 15 residues. The germline V gene has CDR1 KGHSH and CDR2 LQKENI. V trimming: 3 bases; J trimming: 7 bases; junction bases outside the gene matches: 6. This chain's CDR3 is CASSPGLAGVNEQYF. In DNA, the CDR3 is TGTGCCAGCTCACCCGGACTAGCGGGAGTAAATGAGCAGTACTTC.

The rearrangement links TRBV29-1 to TRBJ1-1, with D perhaps matching TRBD1 (5 bases). Germline V gene data show CDR1 as SQVTM and CDR2 as ANQGSEA. The CDR3 has 14 residues. Trimming left V 6 bases short and J 2 bases short, with 16 bases between. CDR3 sequence reads: CSVLAGVSNTEAFF. The CDR3 coding sequence is TGCAGCGTACTGGCGGGGGTCTCCAACACTGAAGCTTTCTTT. Drawing the rest from reference TRBV29-1 and TRBJ1-1, the complete variable domain is SAVISQKPSRDICQRGTSLTIQCQVDSQVTMMFWYRQQPGQSLTLIATANQGSEATYESGFVIDKFPISRPNLTFSTLTVSNMSPEDSSIYLCSVLAGVSNTEAFFGQGTRLTVV.

The rearrangement links TRBV7-9 to TRBJ2-7; 7 bases line up with TRBD1. Trimming cost V 4 bases and J 2 bases; bases outside gene matches: 5. The CDR3 loop spans 14 amino acids. Germline V lookup: CDR1 SEHNR, CDR2 FQNEAQ (reference sequence). This CDR3 reads CASSSTDRAYEQYF. In DNA form, the CDR3 reads TGTGCCAGCAGCTCTACCGACAGGGCCTACGAGCAGTACTTC.

The gene calls are TRBV5-4 and TRBJ1-2, with 12 nucleotides matching TRBD1. The CDR3 covers 17 residues. From germline, CDR1 is SGHNT and CDR2 YYREEE (reference sequence). With 3 bases clipped from V and 3 bases from J, the junction kept 9 bases outside the gene matches. CDR3 nucleotide sequence: TGTGCCAGCAGCTGGGGACAGGGGGCTTTTTCGGACTATGGCTACACCTTC. It translates to CASSWGQGAFSDYGYTF.

This chain links TRBV6-5 with TRBJ1-6; D might be TRBD1 (5 bases). The CDR3 sequence is 14 residues long. Trimming cost V 0 bases and J 8 bases, with 8 bases left between them. CDR1 is MNHEY, CDR2 SVGAGI, per germline. CDR3 sequence: CASSYSGADSPLHF. DNA for the CDR3: TGTGCCAGCAGTTACTCAGGGGCAGATTCACCCCTCCACTTT.

The V gene is TRBV5-1, the J gene TRBJ2-3; possible D gene TRBD2, 6 bases. Germline values: CDR1 SGHRS, CDR2 YFSETQ. CDR3 length: 13 amino acids. V was cut by 5 bases and J by 5 bases, with 12 bases left in between. CDR3 nucleotides: TGCGCCAGCAGTGTGGGGGGAGGAGATACGCAGTATTTT. Its translation is CASSVGGGDTQYF.

The chain recombines TRBV6-1 with TRBJ2-7; D ambiguous. Trimming took off 2 bases at V and 4 bases at J, with 6 bases between the two ends. This CDR3 region has 12 residues. Germline values: CDR1 MNHNS, CDR2 SASEGT. The CDR3 protein is CASSENRYEQYF. CDR3 nucleotide sequence: TGTGCCAGCAGTGAAAATCGGTACGAGCAGTACTTC.

V usage is TRBV5-1 and J usage is TRBJ1-1; a possible D gene is TRBD1 (6 bases). The CDR3 spans 13 residues. From germline, CDR1 is SGHRS and CDR2 YFSETQ. The germline V and J ends were trimmed by 6 bases and 1 base, with 10 bases remaining between them. CDR3 in amino acids: CASTAGENTEAFF. For the CDR3, the DNA is TGCGCCAGCACCGCAGGGGAGAACACTGAAGCTTTCTTT.

V gene TRBV2 combines with J gene TRBJ2-7; 7 nucleotides line up with TRBD1. Germline V gene lookup returns CDR1 SNHLY and CDR2 FYNNEI. The trim removed 1 base at V and 2 bases at J, leaving 2 bases unmatched. This CDR3 is built from 14 residues. For the CDR3, the DNA is TGTGCCAGCAGTGAAGGACAGGGTGCCTACGAGCAGTACTTC. It is translated as CASSEGQGAYEQYF.

This chain links TRBV18 with TRBJ1-1; TRBD1 agrees at 10 bases. Germline CDR1 and CDR2: KGHSH and LQKENI. Trimming removed 5 bases from V and 5 bases from J; junction bases left unmatched: 8. This CDR3 is 15 amino acids long. The CDR3 protein is CASSTETGGRTEAFF. The CDR3 DNA follows: TGTGCCAGCTCAACCGAGACAGGGGGCAGGACTGAAGCTTTCTTT.

V is TRBV28 and J is TRBJ2-3; possibly TRBD2 for D (5 bases). Germline V gene lookup returns CDR1 MDHEN and CDR2 SYDVKM. This CDR3 has 15 residues. Trimming cost V 1 base and J 0 bases, with 8 bases left between them. CDR3 sequence reads: CASSLSGVSTDTQYF. The CDR3 region has the DNA TGTGCCAGCAGTTTATCCGGGGTGAGCACAGATACGCAGTATTTT.

The chain joins TRBV6-1 to TRBJ1-1, with TRBD1 matching 10 bases. Trimming cost V 9 bases and J 4 bases; bases outside gene matches: 5. This CDR3 is 13 amino acids long. The germline V gene has CDR1 MNHNS and CDR2 SASEGT. This CDR3 reads CARGQGLGTEAFF. In nucleotides, the CDR3 is TGTGCCAGGGGACAGGGGCTCGGCACTGAAGCTTTCTTT.

This rearrangement joins TRBV30 to TRBJ1-1; the match to TRBD1 covers 10 bases. Germline V gene data show CDR1 as GTSNPN and CDR2 as SVGIG (reference sequence). CDR3 length equals 16 residues. Losses at the gene ends were 3 bases for V and 5 bases for J; bases not matched to a gene: 12. CDR3 sequence: CAWRLLDRGRRTEAFF. In nucleotides, the CDR3 is TGTGCCTGGAGACTCCTCGACAGGGGGCGGAGGACTGAAGCTTTCTTT.

This chain connects TRBV9 to TRBJ2-3; D may be TRBD1 (5 bases). The V gene's germline CDR1 is SGDLS and CDR2 YYNGEE. V gave up 0 bases and J gave up 1 base, with 9 bases separating them. The CDR3 runs to 15 residues. Written as DNA, the CDR3 is TGTGCCAGCAGCGTAGGAGGCAGGGGCACAGATACGCAGTATTTT. Translation gives CASSVGGRGTDTQYF.

The chain recombines TRBV5-4 with TRBJ2-1; TRBD1 aligns across 9 bases. This CDR3 has 15 amino acids. The germline V gene encodes CDR1 SGHNT and CDR2 YYREEE (reference sequence). J was trimmed by 5 bases and V by 0 bases; bases with no gene match: 3. The CDR3 is CASSLGDRADNEQFF. The DNA for the CDR3 is TGTGCCAGCAGCTTGGGGGACAGGGCAGACAATGAGCAGTTCTTC.

In the case of this clone: At one of its ends the junction is not consistent with the germline gene, which may arise from a read error. CDR3 sequence (DNA): TGTGCTAGCAGCTTAGCCCGCGGAAGTGAGCAGTTCTTC. This gives the protein CASSLARGSEQFF. The rearrangement joins TRBV7-7 to TRBJ2-1; D is unclear. The germline gives CDR1 SSHAT, CDR2 FNYEAQ (reference sequence). The CDR3 has 13 amino acids.

The chain carries TRBV9 and TRBJ2-7; 9 bases agree with TRBD1. Losses at the gene ends were 5 bases for V and 2 bases for J; bases not matched to a gene: 8. This CDR3 comprises 15 residues. Germline CDR1 reads SGDLS; CDR2 reads YYNGEE. The CDR3 is CASSAGQGMAYEQYF. CDR3 in DNA: TGTGCCAGCAGTGCTGGACAGGGGATGGCCTACGAGCAGTACTTC.

V is TRBV7-9 and J is TRBJ2-7; 7 bases map to TRBD1. Germline V gives CDR1 SEHNR, CDR2 FQNEAQ (reference sequence). The CDR3 covers 15 residues. Trimming cost V 2 bases and J 4 bases; bases outside gene matches: 8. CDR3 sequence: CASSLSEGASYEQYF. CDR3 DNA sequence: TGTGCCAGCAGCTTAAGCGAGGGGGCTTCGTACGAGCAGTACTTC.

V is TRBV28 and J is TRBJ2-2; D might be TRBD2 (6 bases). The V end lost 7 bases, the J end lost 2 bases, and 17 bases lay between the germline ends. Germline CDR1 is MDHEN and CDR2 is SYDVKM. The CDR3 spans 16 residues. This chain's CDR3 is CASNFYSGINTGELFF. CDR3 bases: TGTGCCAGCAATTTTTATAGCGGTATAAACACCGGGGAGCTGTTTTTT.

The chain links TRBV5-5 to TRBJ1-2; D might be TRBD1 (5 bases). The CDR3 length is 13 residues. In germline, CDR1 is SGHKS, CDR2 YYEKEE (reference sequence). V was pared by 4 bases and J by 5 bases, with 12 bases between. In nucleotides, the CDR3 is TGTGCCAGCAGCCTGGCGGGGGAATATGGCTACACCTTC. It specifies CASSLAGEYGYTF. The whole variable domain, filled in from reference TRBV5-5 and TRBJ1-2, reads DAGVTQSPTHLIKTRGQQVTLRCSPISGHKSVSWYQQVLGQGPQFIFQYYEKEERGRGNFPDRFSARQFPNYSSELNVNALLLGDSALYLCASSLAGEYGYTFGSGTRLTVV.

The gene calls are TRBV4-1 and TRBJ1-2, with TRBD1 matching 9 bases. J lost 8 bases, V lost 0 bases, and 10 bases had no gene match. The germline V gene encodes CDR1 MGHRA and CDR2 YSYEKL. The CDR3 extends over 16 amino acids. The CDR3 loop reads CASSQDPWTGARGYTF. In nucleotides, the CDR3 is TGCGCCAGCAGCCAAGATCCATGGACAGGGGCCCGAGGCTACACCTTC.